The 20 T cell receptor beta chains below all came from one sample that was sequenced in a study of CD8 T cells in Susac syndrome. Random hexamers primed reverse transcription of about 0.5 to 1 ug RNA. TCRdb itself ran the immunoSEQ multiplex PCR reads through MiXCR, one entry per CDR3 protein. The sample records fewer than 150,000 distinct CDR3 sequences, 90% to 95% being singletons. Sequencing was carried out using CD8+ T cells from PBMCs. The receptors derive from a human donor with multiple sclerosis.

The J gene is TRBJ2-7, the V gene TRBV7-2; TRBD2 matches at 9 bases. Germline V gene lookup returns CDR1 SGHTA and CDR2 FQGNSA. V shed 5 bases and J 3 bases; nucleotides not matched to a gene: 5. CDR3 length: 14 residues. CDR3: CASSNGLAIYEQYF. The CDR3 coding sequence is TGTGCCAGCAGCAACGGACTAGCGATCTACGAGCAGTACTTC.

The chain employs TRBV29-1 and TRBJ2-3; 8 bases are shared with TRBD2. The CDR3 loop spans 15 amino acids. Germline V CDR1 and CDR2: SQVTM, ANQGSEA. After removal of 4 bases from V and 1 base from J, the junction contained 7 bases not matched to a gene. In DNA, the CDR3 is TGCAGCGTTGTTTTAGCCGGGAGGGGCACAGATACGCAGTATTTT. Translating gives CSVVLAGRGTDTQYF.

This sequence joins TRBV19 and TRBJ2-2, with TRBD2 matching 16 bases. The CDR3 is 18 residues long. CDR1 is LNHDA and CDR2 is SQIVND in the germline V gene (reference sequence). Germline trimming cut 4 bases from V and 4 bases from J; bases unmatched to any gene: 6. CDR3 nucleotides: TGTGCCAGTAGTACGGGACTAGCGGGAGGGAGCGTCACCGGGGAGCTGTTTTTT. It specifies CASSTGLAGGSVTGELFF.

CDR3: CSASGDNSGNTIYF. CDR3 DNA sequence: TGCAGCGCCTCGGGAGATAACTCTGGAAACACCATATATTTT. This rearrangement joins TRBV29-1 to TRBJ1-3; D not certain. The germline CDR1 and CDR2 sequences are SQVTM and ANQGSEA. This CDR3 has 14 amino acids. Between the trimmed V and J ends, which lost 7 bases and 0 bases, there was a span of 13 bases. Together with reference TRBV29-1 and TRBJ1-3, the CDR3 gives the full variable domain: SAVISQKPSRDICQRGTSLTIQCQVDSQVTMMFWYRQQPGQSLTLIATANQGSEATYESGFVIDKFPISRPNLTFSTLTVSNMSPEDSSIYLCSASGDNSGNTIYFGEGSWLTVV.

This chain connects TRBV7-6 to TRBJ2-7; 7 bases are a match to TRBD1. Germline V gives CDR1 SGHVS, CDR2 FNYEAQ. The length of the CDR3 is 16 residues. The junction had 10 bases not matched to a gene; V was cut back by 5 bases and J by 0 bases. As DNA, the CDR3 is TGTGCCAGCAGCCCAGTCCACCGGGACAGCTCCTACGAGCAGTACTTC. The encoded protein is CASSPVHRDSSYEQYF.

This chain joins TRBV6-2 or TRBV6-3 and TRBJ2-1, with D possibly TRBD1 on 6 matching bases. V was cut by 4 bases and J by 9 bases, with 7 bases left in between. The CDR3 has 11 residues. Germline lookup yields CDR1 MNHEY and CDR2 SVGEGT. The CDR3 DNA reads TGTGCCAGCAGTTGGACAGTTGAGCAGTTCTTC. Translating it yields CASSWTVEQFF.

The chain recombines TRBV2 with TRBJ1-1; D might be TRBD1 (6 bases). V was pared by 5 bases and J by 0 bases, with 10 bases between. This CDR3 contains 14 residues. CDR1 is SNHLY and CDR2 is FYNNEI in the germline V gene. CDR3 in DNA: TGTGCCAGCAGTTCAGGGGAAATGAACACTGAAGCTTTCTTT. This sequence encodes CASSSGEMNTEAFF. Filled out from reference TRBV2 and TRBJ1-1, the complete variable domain reads EPEVTQTPSHQVTQMGQEVILRCVPISNHLYFYWYRQILGQKVEFLVSFYNNEISEKSEIFDDQFSVERPDGSNFTLKIRSTKLEDSAMYFCASSSGEMNTEAFFGQGTRLTVV.

This chain joins TRBV9 and TRBJ2-3; D gene ambiguous. Looked up from germline, CDR1 is SGDLS and CDR2 is YYNGEE. V lost 4 bases, J lost 3 bases, and 15 bases lay in between. The CDR3 is 15 residues long. CDR3 in amino acids: CASSPYPGPTDTQYF. The CDR3 nucleotides are TGTGCCAGCAGCCCGTACCCTGGACCTACAGATACGCAGTATTTT.

The table lists this clonotype with a count of one. This chain joins TRBV15 and TRBJ1-5, with a tentative D call TRBD1 (6 bases). Germline V gene lookup returns CDR1 LNHNV and CDR2 YYDKDF (reference sequence). The CDR3 has 15 amino acids. V dropped 3 bases and J dropped 2 bases, with 11 bases sitting between them. Here the CDR3 reads CATSSGGPGNQPQHF. DNA for the CDR3: TGTGCCACCAGCAGTGGGGGGCCCGGCAATCAGCCCCAGCATTTT.

The chain employs TRBV19 and TRBJ2-7; D perhaps matches TRBD2 (6 bases). V was shortened by 3 bases and J by 1 base, with 10 bases between the two germline ends. The CDR3 loop spans 14 amino acids. Germline loops: CDR1 LNHDA, CDR2 SQIVND (reference sequence). CDR3 nucleotide sequence: TGTGCCAGTAGTATGGGGGGAATATCCTACGAGCAGTACTTC. Amino acid sequence: CASSMGGISYEQYF. The full variable domain, its missing parts supplied by reference TRBV19 and TRBJ2-7, is DGGITQSPKYLFRKEGQNVTLSCEQNLNHDAMYWYRQDPGQGLRLIYYSQIVNDFQKGDIAEGYSVSREKKESFPLTVTSAQKNPTAFYLCASSMGGISYEQYFGPGTRLTVT.

The chain is built from TRBV25-1 and TRBJ1-4; D is undetermined. This CDR3 is 12 amino acids long. Germline V gene data show CDR1 as MGHDK and CDR2 as SYGVNS. V was clipped by 2 bases and J by 5 bases, with 3 bases between them. CDR3 protein: CASSELNEKLFF. In DNA, the CDR3 is TGTGCCAGCAGTGAACTCAATGAAAAACTGTTTTTT.

The chain joins TRBV7-9 to TRBJ2-6; D gene ambiguous. V was trimmed by 5 bases and J by 1 base, leaving 9 bases between them. CDR1 and CDR2 (germline): SEHNR, FQNEAQ (reference sequence). There are 15 residues in the CDR3. The CDR3 loop reads CASSQSESGANVLTF. In DNA form, the CDR3 reads TGTGCCAGCAGCCAGAGTGAATCTGGGGCCAACGTCCTGACTTTC. Complete variable domain (other parts from reference TRBV7-9 and TRBJ2-6): DTGVSQNPRHKITKRGQNVTFRCDPISEHNRLYWYRQTLGQGPEFLTYFQNEAQLEKSRLLSDRFSAERPKGSFSTLEIQRTEQGDSAMYLCASSQSESGANVLTFGAGSRLTVL.

V gene TRBV4-1 combines with J gene TRBJ2-7, with D perhaps matching TRBD1 (5 bases). V was pared by 2 bases and J by 1 base, with 9 bases between. CDR1 is MGHRA, CDR2 YSYEKL, per germline. CDR3 length equals 14 residues. Here the CDR3 reads CASSQLQDSYEQYF. DNA of the CDR3: TGCGCCAGCAGCCAACTACAGGATTCCTACGAGCAGTACTTC.

This clonotype appeared a single time. V usage is TRBV4-1 and J usage is TRBJ2-1; 11 bases match TRBD2. Per the germline V gene, CDR1 is MGHRA and CDR2 is YSYEKL. This CDR3 spans 15 amino acids. After removal of 4 bases from V and 8 bases from J, the junction contained 7 bases not matched to a gene. The CDR3 DNA reads TGCGCCAGCAGCCGTAGCGGGGGGGCAAACGATGAGCAGTTCTTC. Amino acids: CASSRSGGANDEQFF.

This clonotype appeared many times. The chain links TRBV2 to TRBJ2-7, with 7 bases identical to TRBD2. Germline V CDR1 and CDR2: SNHLY, FYNNEI. The CDR3 runs 15 residues. V lost 3 bases, J lost 3 bases, and 8 bases stayed unmatched. This chain's CDR3 is CASSDARGRNYEQYF. CDR3 coding DNA: TGTGCCAGCAGTGACGCCCGCGGGAGAAACTACGAGCAGTACTTC. Full variable domain (missing parts from reference TRBV2 and TRBJ2-7): EPEVTQTPSHQVTQMGQEVILRCVPISNHLYFYWYRQILGQKVEFLVSFYNNEISEKSEIFDDQFSVERPDGSNFTLKIRSTKLEDSAMYFCASSDARGRNYEQYFGPGTRLTVT.

J is TRBJ1-1 and V is TRBV30; possibly TRBD1 for D (5 bases). The V gene lost 3 bases and the J gene lost 0 bases, with 14 bases spanning the gap. From germline, CDR1 is GTSNPN and CDR2 SVGIG (reference sequence). This CDR3 has 15 amino acids. CDR3 DNA sequence: TGTGCCTGGAGGGGGGGGATCCTCATGAACACTGAAGCTTTCTTT. Translation gives CAWRGGILMNTEAFF.

This clonotype turned up a few times. V usage is TRBV4-1 and J usage is TRBJ2-5; D tentatively fits TRBD1 or TRBD2 (5 bases each). The germline V and J ends were trimmed by 1 base and 1 base, with 10 bases remaining between them. The CDR3 contains 15 residues. Looked up from germline, CDR1 is MGHRA and CDR2 is YSYEKL. The CDR3 coding sequence is TGCGCCAGCAGCCAAGTGATGGGGACCCAAGAGACCCAGTACTTC. Its protein is CASSQVMGTQETQYF.

V usage is TRBV9 and J usage is TRBJ1-4; D ambiguous. Trimming stripped 2 bases from V and 2 bases from J, with 16 bases between. Germline CDR1 is SGDLS and CDR2 is YYNGEE. This CDR3 contains 17 residues. Here the CDR3 DNA reads TGTGCCAGCAGCGTCAGCAACACCCACCTTACTAATGAAAAACTGTTTTTT. This encodes CASSVSNTHLTNEKLFF.

The gene calls are TRBV25-1 and TRBJ2-7, with D tentatively TRBD1 or TRBD2 (5 bases each). CDR3 length: 13 amino acids. Trimming cost V 10 bases and J 5 bases, with 18 bases left between them. CDR1 is MGHDK, CDR2 SYGVNS, per germline. Here the CDR3 reads CAIRRGRDHEQYF. CDR3 DNA: TGTGCCATAAGACGTGGCAGGGACCACGAGCAGTACTTC.

This chain links TRBV7-6 with TRBJ1-1; D gene unclear. CDR3 size: 14 residues. CDR1 and CDR2 (germline): SGHVS, FNYEAQ. V gave up 1 base and J gave up 4 bases, with 10 bases separating them. The CDR3 sequence is CASSLETTGTEAFF. The CDR3 nucleotides are TGTGCCAGCAGCTTAGAGACGACGGGCACTGAAGCTTTCTTT.